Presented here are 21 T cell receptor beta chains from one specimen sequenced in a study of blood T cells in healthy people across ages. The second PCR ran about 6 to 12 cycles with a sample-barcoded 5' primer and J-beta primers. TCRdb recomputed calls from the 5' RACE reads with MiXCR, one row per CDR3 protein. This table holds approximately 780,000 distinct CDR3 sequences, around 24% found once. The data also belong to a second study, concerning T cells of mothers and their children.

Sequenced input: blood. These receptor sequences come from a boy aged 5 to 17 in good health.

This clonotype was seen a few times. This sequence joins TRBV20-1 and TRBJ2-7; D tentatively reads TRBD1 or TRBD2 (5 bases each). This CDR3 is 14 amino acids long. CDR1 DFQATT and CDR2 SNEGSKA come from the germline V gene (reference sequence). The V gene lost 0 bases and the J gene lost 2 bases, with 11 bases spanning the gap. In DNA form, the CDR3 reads TGCAGTGCTAGAGAGGGGGAAAGGACCTACGAGCAGTACTTC. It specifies CSAREGERTYEQYF.

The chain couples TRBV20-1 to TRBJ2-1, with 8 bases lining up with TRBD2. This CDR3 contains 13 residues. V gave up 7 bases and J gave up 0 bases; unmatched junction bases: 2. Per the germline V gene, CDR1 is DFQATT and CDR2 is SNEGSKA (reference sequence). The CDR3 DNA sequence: TGCAGTGAGCGGGGGAGCTCCTACAATGAGCAGTTCTTC. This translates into CSERGSSYNEQFF.

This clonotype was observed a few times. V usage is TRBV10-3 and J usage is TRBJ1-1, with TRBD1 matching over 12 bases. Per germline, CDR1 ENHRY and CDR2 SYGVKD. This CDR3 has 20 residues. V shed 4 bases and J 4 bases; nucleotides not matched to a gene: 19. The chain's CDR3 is CAISGYYPSGQGARGTEAFF. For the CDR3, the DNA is TGTGCCATCAGTGGATATTACCCATCGGGACAGGGGGCTCGTGGCACTGAAGCTTTCTTT.

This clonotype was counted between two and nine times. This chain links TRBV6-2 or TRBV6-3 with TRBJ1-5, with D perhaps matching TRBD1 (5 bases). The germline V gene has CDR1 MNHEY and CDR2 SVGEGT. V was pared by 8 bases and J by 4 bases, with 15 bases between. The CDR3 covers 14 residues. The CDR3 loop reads CASSLTVWNQPQHF. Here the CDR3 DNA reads TGTGCCAGCTCACTGACAGTTTGGAATCAGCCCCAGCATTTT.

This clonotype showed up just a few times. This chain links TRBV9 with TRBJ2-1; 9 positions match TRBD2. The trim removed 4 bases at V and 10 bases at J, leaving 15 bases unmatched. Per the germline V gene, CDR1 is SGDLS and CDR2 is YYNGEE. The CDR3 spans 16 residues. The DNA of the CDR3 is TGTGCCAGCAGCCAGAAGCAAGGCGGGGGGGCCCGGGAGCAGTTCTTC. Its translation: CASSQKQGGGAREQFF.

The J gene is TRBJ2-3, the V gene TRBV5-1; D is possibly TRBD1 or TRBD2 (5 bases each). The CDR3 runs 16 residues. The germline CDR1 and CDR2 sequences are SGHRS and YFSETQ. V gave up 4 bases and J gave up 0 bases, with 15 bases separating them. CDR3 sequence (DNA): TGCGCCAGCAGCGGTGGCCGGGACCCGAGCACAGATACGCAGTATTTT. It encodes CASSGGRDPSTDTQYF.

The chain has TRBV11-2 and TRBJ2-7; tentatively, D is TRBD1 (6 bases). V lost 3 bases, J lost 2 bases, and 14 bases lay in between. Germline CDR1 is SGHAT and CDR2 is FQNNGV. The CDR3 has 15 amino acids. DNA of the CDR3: TGTGCCAGCAGCTTCAACTACAGGGAAGCCTACGAGCAGTACTTC. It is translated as CASSFNYREAYEQYF. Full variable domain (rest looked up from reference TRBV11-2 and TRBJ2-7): EAGVAQSPRYKIIEKRQSVAFWCNPISGHATLYWYQQILGQGPKLLIQFQNNGVVDDSQLPKDRFSAERLKGVDSTLKIQPAKLEDSAVYLCASSFNYREAYEQYFGPGTRLTVT.

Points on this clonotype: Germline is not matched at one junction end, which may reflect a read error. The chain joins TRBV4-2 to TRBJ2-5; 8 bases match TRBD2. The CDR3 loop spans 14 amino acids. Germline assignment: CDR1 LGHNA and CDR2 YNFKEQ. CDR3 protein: CACSHKAGEETQYF. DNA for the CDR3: TGTGCCTGCAGCCACAAAGCGGGGGAAGAGACCCAGTACTTC.

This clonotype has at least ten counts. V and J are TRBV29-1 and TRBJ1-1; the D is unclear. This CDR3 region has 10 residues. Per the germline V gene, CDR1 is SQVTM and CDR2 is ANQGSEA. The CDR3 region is CSGGNTEAFF. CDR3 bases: TGCAGTGGCGGAAACACTGAAGCTTTCTTT.

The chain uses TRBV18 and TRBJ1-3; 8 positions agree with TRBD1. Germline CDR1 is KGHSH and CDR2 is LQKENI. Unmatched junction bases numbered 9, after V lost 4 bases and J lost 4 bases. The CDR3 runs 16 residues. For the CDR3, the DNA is TGTGCCAGCTCACTAACCTCGGACAGGGCCGGAAACACCATATATTTT. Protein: CASSLTSDRAGNTIYF. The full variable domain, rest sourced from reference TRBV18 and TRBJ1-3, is NAGVMQNPRHLVRRRGQEARLRCSPMKGHSHVYWYRQLPEEGLKFMVYLQKENIIDESGMPKERFSAEFPKEGPSILRIQQVVRGDSAAYFCASSLTSDRAGNTIYFGEGSWLTVV.

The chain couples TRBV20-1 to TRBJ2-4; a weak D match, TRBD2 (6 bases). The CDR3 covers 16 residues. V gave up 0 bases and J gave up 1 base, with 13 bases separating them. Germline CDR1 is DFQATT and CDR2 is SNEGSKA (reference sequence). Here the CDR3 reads CSARDIGRRAKNIQYF. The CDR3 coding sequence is TGCAGTGCTAGAGATATCGGGAGAAGGGCCAAAAACATTCAGTACTTC.

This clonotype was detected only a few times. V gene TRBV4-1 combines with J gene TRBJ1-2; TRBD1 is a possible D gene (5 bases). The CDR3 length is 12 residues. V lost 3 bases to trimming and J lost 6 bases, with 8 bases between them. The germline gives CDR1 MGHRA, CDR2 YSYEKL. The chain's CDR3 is CASSQGLDGYTF. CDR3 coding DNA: TGCGCCAGCAGCCAGGGACTGGATGGCTACACCTTC.

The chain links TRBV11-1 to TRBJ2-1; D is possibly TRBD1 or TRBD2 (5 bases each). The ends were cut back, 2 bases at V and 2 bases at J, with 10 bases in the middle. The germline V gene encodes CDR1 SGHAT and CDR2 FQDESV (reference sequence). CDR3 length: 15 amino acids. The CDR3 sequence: CASSLTRGPYNEQFF. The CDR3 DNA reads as TGTGCCAGCAGCTTAACGAGGGGACCCTACAATGAGCAGTTCTTC.

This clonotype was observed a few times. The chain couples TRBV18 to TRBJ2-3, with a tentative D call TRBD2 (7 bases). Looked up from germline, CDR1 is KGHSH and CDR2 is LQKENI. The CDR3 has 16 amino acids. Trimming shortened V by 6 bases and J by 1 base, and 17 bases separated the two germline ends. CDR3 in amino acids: CASSLTGGLGTDTQYF. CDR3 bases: TGTGCCAGCTCTCTGACGGGGGGCCTCGGCACAGATACGCAGTATTTT.

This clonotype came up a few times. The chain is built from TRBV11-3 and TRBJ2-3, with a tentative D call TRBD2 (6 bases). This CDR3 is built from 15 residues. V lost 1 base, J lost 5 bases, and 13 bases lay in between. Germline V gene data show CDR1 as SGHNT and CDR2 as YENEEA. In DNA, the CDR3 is TGTGCCAGCAGCTTAGGCTCGAGCGGGCTAGATACGCAGTATTTT. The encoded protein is CASSLGSSGLDTQYF.

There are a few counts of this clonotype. The CDR3 region is CSARGQLETQYF. In DNA, the CDR3 is TGCAGTGCTAGAGGACAGTTAGAGACCCAGTACTTC. The gene calls are TRBV20-1 and TRBJ2-5; D might be TRBD1 (5 bases). The V gene's germline CDR1 is DFQATT and CDR2 SNEGSKA (reference sequence). This CDR3 has 12 residues. Trimming pared 1 base from V and 4 bases from J, leaving 7 bases between.

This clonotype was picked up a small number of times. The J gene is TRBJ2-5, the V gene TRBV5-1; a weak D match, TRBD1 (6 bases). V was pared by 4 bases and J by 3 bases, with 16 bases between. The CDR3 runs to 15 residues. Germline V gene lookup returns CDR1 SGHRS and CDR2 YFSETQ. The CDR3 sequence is CASSPTRTVKETQYF. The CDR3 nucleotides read TGCGCCAGCAGCCCTACCCGGACAGTTAAAGAGACCCAGTACTTC.

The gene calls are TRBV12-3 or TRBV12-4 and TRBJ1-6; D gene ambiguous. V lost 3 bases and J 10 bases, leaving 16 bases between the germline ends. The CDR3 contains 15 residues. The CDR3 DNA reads TGTGCCAGCAGTTTGACATTTCTAGCTGAATCACCCCTCCACTTT. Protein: CASSLTFLAESPLHF.

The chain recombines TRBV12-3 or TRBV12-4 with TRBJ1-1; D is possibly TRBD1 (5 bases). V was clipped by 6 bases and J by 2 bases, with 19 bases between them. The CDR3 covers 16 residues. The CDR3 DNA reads TGTGCCAGCAGGTTCCGGGGGTGGGGACCCAACACTGAAGCTTTCTTT. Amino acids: CASRFRGWGPNTEAFF.

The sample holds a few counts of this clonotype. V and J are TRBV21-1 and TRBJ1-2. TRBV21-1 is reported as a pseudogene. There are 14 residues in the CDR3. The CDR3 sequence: CASSSLSWQYGYTF. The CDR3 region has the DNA TGTGCCAGCAGCTCCTTATCTTGGCAGTATGGCTACACCTTC.

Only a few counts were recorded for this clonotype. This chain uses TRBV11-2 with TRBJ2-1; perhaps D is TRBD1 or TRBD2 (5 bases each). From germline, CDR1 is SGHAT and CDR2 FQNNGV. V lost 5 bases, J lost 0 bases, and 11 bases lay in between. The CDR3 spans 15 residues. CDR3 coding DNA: TGTGCCAGCAGCCACGGGGCCAGCTCCTACAATGAGCAGTTCTTC. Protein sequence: CASSHGASSYNEQFF.